Presented here are 4 T cell receptor beta chains from one specimen sequenced in a study of neurological immune-mediated disorders. TCRdb reprocessed the 5' RACE reads via MiXCR and lists one record per CDR3 protein. The repertoire holds approximately 41,000 distinct CDR3 sequences, with approximately 2.4% as singletons. The sample consisted of PBMCs. Source of these receptors: a man between 25 and 39 years old with multiple sclerosis.

This clonotype was recorded many times. The V call is TRBV5-1, the J call TRBJ2-5; either TRBD1 or TRBD2 may supply D (5 bases each). The V gene's germline CDR1 is SGHRS and CDR2 YFSETQ. There are 15 residues in the CDR3. V gave up 4 bases and J gave up 5 bases, with 18 bases separating them. The CDR3 protein is CASSPTGGPTETQYF. CDR3 nucleotides: TGCGCCAGCAGCCCTACAGGAGGACCAACCGAGACCCAGTACTTC.

This clonotype was seen ten or more times. The genes are TRBV20-1 and TRBJ2-3; 9 bases map to TRBD1. Germline CDR1 reads DFQATT; CDR2 reads SNEGSKA (reference sequence). The trim removed 6 bases at V and 5 bases at J, leaving 9 bases unmatched. The CDR3 runs to 14 residues. CDR3: CSAKSDRGLDTQYF. CDR3 DNA sequence: TGCAGTGCCAAGAGCGACAGGGGGTTAGATACGCAGTATTTT.

This clonotype was counted many times. The rearrangement links TRBV5-6 to TRBJ1-5, with D hard to call. Germline values: CDR1 SGHDT, CDR2 YYEEEE. This CDR3 has 16 residues. V lost 1 base to trimming and J lost 0 bases, with 11 bases between them. The CDR3 spells CASSLWLTASNQPQHF. CDR3 nucleotide sequence: TGTGCCAGCAGCTTGTGGTTGACGGCTAGCAATCAGCCCCAGCATTTT.

This clonotype was observed many times. The rearrangement joins TRBV7-2 to TRBJ1-2, with a tentative D call TRBD1 (5 bases). CDR3 length: 12 residues. Trimming stripped 2 bases from V and 8 bases from J, with 9 bases between. The germline gives CDR1 SGHTA, CDR2 FQGNSA. Here the CDR3 reads CASSLRGVGYTF. For the CDR3, the DNA is TGTGCCAGCAGCTTACGAGGGGTAGGCTACACCTTC. Combining the CDR3 with reference TRBV7-2 and TRBJ1-2 gives the whole variable domain GAGVSQSPSNKVTEKGKDVELRCDPISGHTALYWYRQSLGQGLEFLIYFQGNSAPDKSGLPSDRFSAERTGGSVSTLTIQRTQQEDSAVYLCASSLRGVGYTFGSGTRLTVV.